This entry lists 27 T cell receptor beta chains sequenced from one sample in a study of cytotoxic CD8 clonotypes in ibrutinib-treated CLL. Here immunoSEQ multiplex PCR was the method, and the copy in TCRdb shows in-frame clones only, minus some. The sample has about 140,000 clones; 70% to 85% are singletons. Sequenced here: PBMCs, sampled after 12 months of ibrutinib treatment. Every receptor here comes from a human donor with chronic lymphocytic leukemia.

The sample holds a few counts of this clone. The chain is built from TRBV19 and TRBJ2-1; 13 nucleotides match TRBD2. The germline CDR1 and CDR2 sequences are LNHDA and SQIVND (reference sequence). After removal of 1 base from V and 8 bases from J, the junction contained 2 bases not matched to a gene. This CDR3 contains 15 residues. CDR3 sequence (DNA): TGTGCCAGTAGTATAGGGACTAGCGGGGGCGATGAGCAGTTCTTC. This gives the protein CASSIGTSGGDEQFF.

For this clone: This CDR3 is also generated by other DNA sequences in the sample. The rearrangement links TRBV5-6 to TRBJ2-7; D is unresolved. Germline CDR1 reads SGHDT; CDR2 reads YYEEEE. CDR3 length equals 11 residues. V gave up 0 bases and J gave up 4 bases, with 2 bases separating them. The CDR3, as DNA: TGTGCCAGCAGCTTGGGGTACGAGCAGTACTTC. Translation: CASSLGYEQYF.

This chain links TRBV7-2 with TRBJ1-1, with 8 bases that match TRBD1. Germline values: CDR1 SGHTA, CDR2 FQGNSA. The CDR3 is made up of 15 amino acids. Trimming removed 5 bases from V and 4 bases from J; junction bases left unmatched: 9. In DNA form, the CDR3 reads TGTGCCAGCAGCCCGCGACGTCAGGGGGCCACTGAAGCTTTCTTT. Amino acids: CASSPRRQGATEAFF. Full variable domain (rest looked up from reference TRBV7-2 and TRBJ1-1): GAGVSQSPSNKVTEKGKDVELRCDPISGHTALYWYRQSLGQGLEFLIYFQGNSAPDKSGLPSDRFSAERTGGSVSTLTIQRTQQEDSAVYLCASSPRRQGATEAFFGQGTRLTVV.

The chain uses TRBV6-5 and TRBJ2-7; D unclear. The CDR3 length is 14 residues. The V end was cut by 4 bases, the J end by 0 bases, with 10 bases between. From germline, CDR1 is MNHEY and CDR2 SVGAGI. CDR3 DNA: TGTGCCAGCAGTTCGAGTCTCATCTCCTACGAGCAGTACTTC. Encoded protein: CASSSSLISYEQYF.

This clone was picked up one time. The J gene is TRBJ1-2, the V gene TRBV12-5; tentative D call: TRBD1 (6 bases). The CDR3 has 14 amino acids. Trimming took 2 bases from V and 11 from J, leaving 18 bases between them. Germline V CDR1 and CDR2: LGHNT, FRNRAP. The CDR3 here is CASGLPNPGQRYTF. CDR3 nucleotide sequence: TGTGCTAGTGGTTTGCCGAACCCGGGACAAAGGTACACCTTC.

V is TRBV25-1 and J is TRBJ1-4; tentative D call: TRBD1 (6 bases). Germline V gene data show CDR1 as MGHDK and CDR2 as SYGVNS. Between the trimmed V and J ends, which lost 2 bases and 4 bases, there was a span of 17 bases. The CDR3 sequence is 17 residues long. The CDR3 is CASSEPPPTGFNEKLFF. CDR3 DNA: TGTGCCAGCAGTGAACCCCCCCCAACAGGGTTTAATGAAAAACTGTTTTTT.

The rearrangement uses TRBV5-1 and TRBJ2-3, with D possibly TRBD1 on 6 matching bases. Per germline, CDR1 SGHRS and CDR2 YFSETQ. This CDR3 is 18 amino acids long. Trimming took off 4 bases at V and 3 bases at J, with 24 bases between the two ends. The CDR3 sequence is CASSITGTPTTGTDTQYF. CDR3 bases: TGCGCCAGCAGCATAACCGGGACACCCACCACGGGGACAGATACGCAGTATTTT.

The chain carries TRBV28 and TRBJ2-2, with 11 nucleotides matching TRBD2. Trimming took 3 bases from V and 5 from J; bases not matched to a gene: 5. This CDR3 comprises 16 residues. CDR1 and CDR2 (germline): MDHEN, SYDVKM. DNA of the CDR3: TGTGCCAGCAGTTTCCTAGCGGGGGGCGCGACCGGGGAGCTGTTTTTT. As protein: CASSFLAGGATGELFF.

The chain has TRBV30 and TRBJ1-4, with unresolved D. The CDR3 has 12 amino acids. Trimming removed 0 bases at V and 8 bases at J, with 7 bases between. Germline lookup yields CDR1 GTSNPN and CDR2 SVGIG (reference sequence). This CDR3 is CAWSVLREKLFF. The CDR3 DNA follows: TGTGCCTGGAGTGTTCTGAGGGAAAAACTGTTTTTT.

This clone has more than one count but fewer than ten. Other DNA sequences in this sample translate to the same CDR3. The chain couples TRBV18 to TRBJ1-1; D not certain. Per germline, CDR1 KGHSH and CDR2 LQKENI. CDR3 length: 13 residues. V lost 1 base and J 2 bases, leaving 5 bases between the germline ends. The CDR3 protein is CASSPQVNTEAFF. The CDR3 nucleotides are TGTGCCAGCTCACCACAGGTTAACACTGAAGCTTTCTTT.

The chain recombines TRBV9 with TRBJ2-2; D gene ambiguous. The length of the CDR3 is 13 residues. The V gene's germline CDR1 is SGDLS and CDR2 YYNGEE. V was pared by 4 bases and J by 7 bases, with 11 bases between. The CDR3 bases are TGTGCCAGCAGCCTCGCCCCCGGCGGGGAGCTGTTTTTT. It translates to CASSLAPGGELFF.

V and J are TRBV18 and TRBJ1-1; 9 bases are shared with TRBD1. Germline V CDR1 and CDR2: KGHSH, LQKENI. The CDR3 is made up of 15 amino acids. V was clipped by 3 bases and J by 4 bases; unmatched bases: 6. CDR3 bases: TGTGCCAGCTCACCGCAGGACAGGGGTTTCACTGAAGCTTTCTTT. It translates to CASSPQDRGFTEAFF.

Concerning this clone itself: Other nucleotide sequences from this sample produce the same CDR3. The CDR3 spells CASSEGDTQYF. The CDR3 nucleotides read TGCGCCAGCAGTGAAGGAGATACGCAGTATTTT. V and J are TRBV10-2 and TRBJ2-3; D remains unclear. The V gene lost 3 bases and the J gene lost 5 bases, with 3 bases spanning the gap. This CDR3 comprises 11 residues. CDR1 and CDR2 from the germline V gene are WSHSY and SAAADI.

This rearrangement joins TRBV9 to TRBJ2-1; 8 positions agree with TRBD2. Trimming at V came to 6 bases and at J to 2 bases, leaving 10 bases not matched to a gene. Germline V gives CDR1 SGDLS, CDR2 YYNGEE. The CDR3 sequence is 16 residues long. This CDR3 is CASTSERGQAYNEQFF. The CDR3 coding sequence is TGTGCCAGCACCTCCGAGCGGGGGCAAGCCTACAATGAGCAGTTCTTC.

The V gene is TRBV7-9, the J gene TRBJ2-3, with D tentatively TRBD1 or TRBD2 (6 bases each). Trimming pared 4 bases from V and 1 base from J, leaving 15 bases between. The CDR3 is made up of 16 amino acids. Germline V lookup: CDR1 SEHNR, CDR2 FQNEAQ (reference sequence). The CDR3 DNA reads TGTGCCAGCAGCTCCTCCTTCGGGGGCGGCACAGATACGCAGTATTTT. Amino acids: CASSSSFGGGTDTQYF. Looking up the rest from reference TRBV7-9 and TRBJ2-3 gives the full variable domain: DTGVSQNPRHKITKRGQNVTFRCDPISEHNRLYWYRQTLGQGPEFLTYFQNEAQLEKSRLLSDRFSAERPKGSFSTLEIQRTEQGDSAMYLCASSSSFGGGTDTQYFGPGTRLTVL.

This clone was recorded at least ten times. The rearrangement uses TRBV6-5 and TRBJ1-6; D remains ambiguous. This CDR3 contains 14 residues. From germline, CDR1 is MNHEY and CDR2 SVGAGI. Trimming removed 8 bases at V and 5 bases at J, with 13 bases between. The CDR3 DNA is TGTGCCAGCCTCGGGAAACAGCATAATTCACCCCTCCACTTT. Translated, it gives CASLGKQHNSPLHF.

This sequence joins TRBV11-2 and TRBJ2-3; 9 bases are shared with TRBD2. Germline loops: CDR1 SGHAT, CDR2 FQNNGV. With 2 bases clipped from V and 4 bases from J, the junction kept 7 bases outside the gene matches. The CDR3 spans 16 residues. Here the CDR3 reads CASSLFRTSDSDTQYF. The CDR3 coding sequence is TGTGCCAGCAGCTTATTTAGGACTAGCGATTCAGATACGCAGTATTTT.

The genes are TRBV5-6 and TRBJ1-5; D possibly corresponds to TRBD1 (6 bases). V was trimmed by 3 bases and J by 4 bases, leaving 14 bases between them. Germline V gives CDR1 SGHDT, CDR2 YYEEEE. The CDR3 covers 15 residues. The CDR3, as DNA: TGTGCCAGCAGCTACACGGGGGGGCGGAATCAGCCCCAGCATTTT. Protein product: CASSYTGGRNQPQHF.

This clone was seen only once. The chain joins TRBV7-6 to TRBJ1-1; D ambiguous. This CDR3 is built from 14 residues. Trimming shortened V by 2 bases and J by 0 bases, and 7 bases separated the two germline ends. Germline V lookup: CDR1 SGHVS, CDR2 FNYEAQ. CDR3 nucleotide sequence: TGTGCCAGCAGCTTAAATGCTTTGAACACTGAAGCTTTCTTT. Residues: CASSLNALNTEAFF.

The chain has TRBV18 and TRBJ2-2, with 8 bases aligning to TRBD1. Germline-derived CDR1 and CDR2 are KGHSH and LQKENI. Trimming cost V 2 bases and J 3 bases; bases outside gene matches: 8. CDR3 length: 17 amino acids. CDR3 loop: CASSPIAGTGDTGELFF. The CDR3 DNA reads TGTGCCAGCTCACCAATAGCCGGGACAGGCGACACCGGGGAGCTGTTTTTT.

The CDR3 DNA sequence: TGTGCCAGCAGTTACTACAGAGCTAATGAAAAACTGTTTTTT. This sequence encodes CASSYYRANEKLFF. The rearrangement links TRBV6-5 to TRBJ1-4; D is unclear. CDR1 is MNHEY, CDR2 SVGAGI, per germline. The CDR3 loop spans 14 amino acids. Trimming left V 1 base short and J 3 bases short, with 6 bases between.

The V and J genes are TRBV7-2 and TRBJ1-1, with 7 bases fitting TRBD1. V was pared by 5 bases and J by 1 base, with 7 bases of the junction left unmatched. The CDR3 spans 15 residues. Germline values: CDR1 SGHTA, CDR2 FQGNSA. CDR3: CASSPPWTGNTEAFF. The CDR3 bases are TGTGCCAGCAGCCCTCCCTGGACAGGGAACACTGAAGCTTTCTTT.

V gene TRBV28 combines with J gene TRBJ1-5; D unclear. The V gene lost 6 bases and the J gene lost 7 bases, with 7 bases spanning the gap. The germline CDR1 and CDR2 sequences are MDHEN and SYDVKM. The CDR3 is 11 residues long. CDR3 sequence: CASSRKQPQHF. As DNA, the CDR3 is TGTGCCAGCAGCCGAAAACAGCCCCAGCATTTT. Based on the CDR3 plus reference TRBV28 and TRBJ1-5, the full variable domain is DVKVTQSSRYLVKRTGEKVFLECVQDMDHENMFWYRQDPGLGLRLIYFSYDVKMKEKGDIPEGYSVSREKKERFSLILESASTNQTSMYLCASSRKQPQHFGDGTRLSIL.

The chain couples TRBV7-2 to TRBJ1-4; D call uncertain. From germline, CDR1 is SGHTA and CDR2 FQGNSA. The CDR3 covers 15 residues. The germline V and J ends were trimmed by 6 bases and 5 bases, with 16 bases remaining between them. Here the CDR3 DNA reads TGTGCCAGCAGTGCCAGCGGGCTCGGGAATGAAAAACTGTTTTTT. Encoded protein: CASSASGLGNEKLFF. The full variable domain, rest sourced from reference TRBV7-2 and TRBJ1-4, is GAGVSQSPSNKVTEKGKDVELRCDPISGHTALYWYRQSLGQGLEFLIYFQGNSAPDKSGLPSDRFSAERTGGSVSTLTIQRTQQEDSAVYLCASSASGLGNEKLFFGSGTQLSVL.

CDR3 amino acids: CASSATSDSGQPQHF. Written as DNA, the CDR3 is TGTGCCAGCAGTGCCACATCGGACAGCGGTCAGCCCCAGCATTTT. This chain joins TRBV6-4 and TRBJ1-5; tentatively, D is TRBD1 (6 bases). Trimming pared 4 bases from V and 6 bases from J, leaving 16 bases between. Germline V gives CDR1 MRHNA, CDR2 SNTAGT. The CDR3 runs to 15 residues.

This clone was seen at least ten times. The chain uses TRBV28 and TRBJ2-7, with D uncertain. The CDR3 extends over 14 amino acids. Germline V gene sequence: CDR1 MDHEN, CDR2 SYDVKM. Trimming shortened V by 1 base and J by 1 base, and 8 bases separated the two germline ends. The DNA for the CDR3 is TGTGCCAGCAGTTTATTACTCCCGTCCTACGAGCAGTACTTC. This encodes CASSLLLPSYEQYF.

CDR3 nucleotide sequence: TGTGCCAGCTCAGCTACCGGGACAGGGGGCGATGGCTACACCTTC. Translating it yields CASSATGTGGDGYTF. The chain carries TRBV18 and TRBJ1-2, with 12 bases matching TRBD1. The CDR3 is 15 residues long. Trimming took 5 bases from V and 6 from J; bases not matched to a gene: 7. Germline V CDR1 and CDR2: KGHSH, LQKENI.